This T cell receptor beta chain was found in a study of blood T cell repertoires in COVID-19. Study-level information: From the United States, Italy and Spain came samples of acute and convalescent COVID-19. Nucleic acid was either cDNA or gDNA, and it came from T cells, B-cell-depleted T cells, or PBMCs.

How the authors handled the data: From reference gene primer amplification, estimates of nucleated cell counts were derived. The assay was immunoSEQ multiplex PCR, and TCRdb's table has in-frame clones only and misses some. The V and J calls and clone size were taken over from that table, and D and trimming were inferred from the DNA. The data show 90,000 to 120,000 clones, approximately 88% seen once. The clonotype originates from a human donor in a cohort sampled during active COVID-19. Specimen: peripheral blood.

The CDR3 region is CASTLAEAVGETQYF. The CDR3 region has the DNA TGTGCCAGCACCCTGGCGGAAGCGGTCGGGGAGACCCAGTACTTC. V gene TRBV11-3 combines with J gene TRBJ2-5; D is possibly TRBD2 (5 bases). Per the germline V gene, CDR1 is SGHNT and CDR2 is YENEEA. This CDR3 has 15 residues. Trimming left V 7 bases short and J 5 bases short, with 20 bases between.